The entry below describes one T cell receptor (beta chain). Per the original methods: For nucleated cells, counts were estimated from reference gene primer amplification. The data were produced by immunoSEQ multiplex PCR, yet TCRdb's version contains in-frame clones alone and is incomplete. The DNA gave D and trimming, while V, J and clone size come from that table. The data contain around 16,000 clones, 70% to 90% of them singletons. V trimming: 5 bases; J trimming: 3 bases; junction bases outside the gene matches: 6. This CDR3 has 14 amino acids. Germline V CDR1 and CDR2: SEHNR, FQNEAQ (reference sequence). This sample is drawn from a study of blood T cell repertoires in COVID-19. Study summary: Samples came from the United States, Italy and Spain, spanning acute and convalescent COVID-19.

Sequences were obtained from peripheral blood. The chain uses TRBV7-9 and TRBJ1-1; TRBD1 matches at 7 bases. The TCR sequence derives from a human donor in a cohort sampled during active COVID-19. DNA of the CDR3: TGTGCCAGCAGCCCGACGACAGGGCACACTGAAGCTTTCTTT. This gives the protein CASSPTTGHTEAFF. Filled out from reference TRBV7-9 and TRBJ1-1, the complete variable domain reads DTGVSQNPRHKITKRGQNVTFRCDPISEHNRLYWYRQTLGQGPEFLTYFQNEAQLEKSRLLSDRFSAERPKGSFSTLEIQRTEQGDSAMYLCASSPTTGHTEAFFGQGTRLTVV.